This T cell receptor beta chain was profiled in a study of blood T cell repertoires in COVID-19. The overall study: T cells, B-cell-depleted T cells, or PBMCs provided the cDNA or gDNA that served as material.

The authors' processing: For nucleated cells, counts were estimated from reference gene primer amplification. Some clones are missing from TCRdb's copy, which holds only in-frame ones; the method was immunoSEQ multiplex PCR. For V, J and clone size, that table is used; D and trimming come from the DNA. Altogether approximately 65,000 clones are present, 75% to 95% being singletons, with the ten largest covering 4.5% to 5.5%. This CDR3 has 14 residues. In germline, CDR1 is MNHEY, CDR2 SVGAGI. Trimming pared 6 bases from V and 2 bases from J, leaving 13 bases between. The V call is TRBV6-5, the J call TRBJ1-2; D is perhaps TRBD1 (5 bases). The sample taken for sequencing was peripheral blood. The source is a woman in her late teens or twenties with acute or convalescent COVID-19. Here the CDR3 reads CASSVQANNYGYTF. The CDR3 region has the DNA TGTGCCAGCAGCGTACAGGCGAACAACTATGGCTACACCTTC.